This is a list of T cell receptor beta chains from one sample in a study of beta chain features in type 1 diabetes. Generated by immunoSEQ multiplex PCR, the TCRdb table keeps only in-frame clones and is missing some. Seen here are 250,000 to 300,000 clones, 8% observed once, and the top ten hold approximately 1%. Sequences were obtained from central memory CD4+ T cells from blood. These receptors all come from a woman between 18 and 29 years old in good health. Both conserved end residues are part of each CDR3. The D gene is left open where the match is weak. Size values are once, few and many counts, or a class for expanded clones, and some rows have none.

j_call: TRBJ2-1
v_call: TRBV25-1
d_call: .
clone_size: few
cdr3_aa: CASSELQKEQFF
cdr3_nt: TGTGCCAGCAGTGAATTGCAGAAGGAGCAGTTCTTC

j_call: TRBJ1-2
v_call: TRBV5-4
d_call: .
clone_size: few
cdr3_aa: CASSLVGQDYGYTF
cdr3_nt: TGTGCCAGCAGCTTGGTCGGCCAGGACTATGGCTACACCTTC

j_call: TRBJ2-2
v_call: TRBV6-1
d_call: TRBD1
clone_size: .
cdr3_aa: CASRGTGKGTGELFF
cdr3_nt: TGTGCCAGCAGGGGGACAGGGAAGGGTACCGGGGAGCTGTTTTTT

j_call: TRBJ1-5
v_call: TRBV28
d_call: .
clone_size: few
cdr3_aa: CASSLRRASQPQHF
cdr3_nt: TGTGCCAGCAGTTTACGCAGGGCTAGCCAGCCCCAGCATTTT

j_call: TRBJ1-2
v_call: TRBV6-5
d_call: .
clone_size: .
cdr3_aa: CASRRDRNYGYTF
cdr3_nt: TGTGCCAGCAGGAGAGACAGAAACTATGGCTACACCTTC

j_call: TRBJ1-2
v_call: TRBV5-1
d_call: TRBD1
clone_size: few
cdr3_aa: CASSLGQATYGYTF
cdr3_nt: TGCGCCAGCAGCTTAGGACAGGCAACTTATGGCTACACCTTC

j_call: TRBJ2-1
v_call: TRBV28
d_call: TRBD2
clone_size: many
cdr3_aa: CASSLRSGGGDNEQFF
cdr3_nt: TGTGCCAGCAGTTTACGAAGCGGGGGAGGGGACAATGAGCAGTTCTTC

j_call: TRBJ1-2
v_call: TRBV7-2
d_call: .
clone_size: .
cdr3_aa: CASSLSGGRGYTF
cdr3_nt: TGTGCCAGCAGCTTAAGCGGGGGCCGGGGCTACACCTTC

j_call: TRBJ2-1
v_call: TRBV18
d_call: TRBD2
clone_size: few
cdr3_aa: CASSELAGRNEQFF
cdr3_nt: TGTGCCAGCTCGGAACTAGCGGGGCGCAATGAGCAGTTCTTC

j_call: TRBJ2-1
v_call: TRBV7-2
d_call: .
clone_size: .
cdr3_aa: CASSLEREANEQFF
cdr3_nt: TGTGCCAGCAGCTTAGAGAGGGAGGCCAATGAGCAGTTCTTC